The source of this T cell receptor beta chain is a study of shared clonotypes between healthy human individuals. At the level of the study: In total, the donors were a couple of women and three men aged 18 to 49.

Naive CD8 cells lacked CD45RO and underwent positive selection for CCR7, leaving out terminally differentiated effector memory CD45RA+ cells. Generated by immunoSEQ multiplex PCR, the TCRdb table keeps only in-frame clones and is missing some. The sample consists of approximately 590,000 clones, about 95% of them appearing once. From germline, CDR1 is MNHEY and CDR2 SMNVEV (reference sequence). The V segment lost 5 bases and the J segment 9 bases; nucleotides outside the gene matches: 10. The CDR3 runs 14 residues. The receptor was derived from a woman aged 30 to 39 in good health. Sequenced: naive CD8+ T cells sorted from blood. J is TRBJ1-5 and V is TRBV27; TRBD1 aligns across 7 bases. In nucleotides, the CDR3 is TGTGCCAGCAGTCCATTGGGACAGCCAGGGCCCCAGCATTTT. Translating gives CASSPLGQPGPQHF.